Listed here are 30 T cell receptor beta chains from one sample, sequenced in a study of cytomegalovirus exposure and HLA in healthy donors. A multiplex PCR was run with 60 Vbeta primers and 13 Jbeta primers. TCRdb's copy holds only in-frame clones and misses some; the assay was immunoSEQ multiplex PCR. The sample carries 150,000 to 200,000 clones, around 68% recorded once. Sequences were obtained from PBMCs. The origin of the receptors is a man aged 45 to 65 in good health and CMV-seronegative.

This CDR3 is CASSLAQPGGQETQYF. For the CDR3, the DNA is TGTGCCAGCAGCTTGGCCCAACCGGGGGGGCAAGAGACCCAGTACTTC. The chain has TRBV5-4 and TRBJ2-5; 8 bases map to TRBD2. There are 16 residues in the CDR3. The ends lost 0 bases at V and 2 bases at J; junction bases unmatched: 6. The germline CDR1 and CDR2 sequences are SGHNT and YYREEE (reference sequence).

This clone was detected only once. The chain joins TRBV28 to TRBJ1-4; 7 positions agree with TRBD1. Looked up from germline, CDR1 is MDHEN and CDR2 is SYDVKM. This CDR3 has 13 amino acids. J gave up 7 bases and V 10 bases, and 9 bases lay outside the gene matches. The CDR3 nucleotides read TGTGCCACCCTAGCGGGGGACAGTGAAAAACTGTTTTTT. This gives the protein CATLAGDSEKLFF.

This clone was seen a few times. This chain connects TRBV5-1 to TRBJ2-1; 10 bases match TRBD2. CDR3 length: 16 amino acids. The trim removed 1 base at V and 2 bases at J, leaving 3 bases unmatched. Germline lookup yields CDR1 SGHRS and CDR2 YFSETQ. Here the CDR3 DNA reads TGCGCCAGCAGCTTGCCAGCGGGGGGGACCTACAATGAGCAGTTCTTC. Protein: CASSLPAGGTYNEQFF.

The chain recombines TRBV5-1 with TRBJ2-2; the match to TRBD1 covers 8 bases. The V and J ends lost 4 bases and 6 bases, in that order; junction bases with no gene match: 11. The CDR3 is made up of 16 amino acids. Germline V gene sequence: CDR1 SGHRS, CDR2 YFSETQ. CDR3 protein: CASSGTGTGGAGELFF. The CDR3 DNA sequence: TGCGCCAGCAGCGGAACCGGGACAGGAGGAGCCGGGGAGCTGTTTTTT.

The chain has TRBV7-9 and TRBJ2-5, with TRBD2 matching over 9 bases. J gave up 1 base and V 1 base, and 4 bases lay outside the gene matches. The CDR3 has 16 amino acids. Germline values: CDR1 SEHNR, CDR2 FQNEAQ (reference sequence). The CDR3 bases are TGTGCCAGCAGCTTAGGGGGAGCGGGGGGCCAAGAGACCCAGTACTTC. Translation: CASSLGGAGGQETQYF.

The chain links TRBV7-9 to TRBJ2-7, with 8 positions matching TRBD1. V lost 3 bases, J lost 2 bases, and 9 bases stayed unmatched. The CDR3 loop spans 16 amino acids. Germline V CDR1 and CDR2: SEHNR, FQNEAQ (reference sequence). The CDR3: CASSLLDRVRPYEQYF. DNA for the CDR3: TGTGCCAGCAGCTTGTTGGACAGGGTGCGACCCTACGAGCAGTACTTC. The entire variable domain, with the rest obtained from reference TRBV7-9 and TRBJ2-7, is as follows: DTGVSQNPRHKITKRGQNVTFRCDPISEHNRLYWYRQTLGQGPEFLTYFQNEAQLEKSRLLSDRFSAERPKGSFSTLEIQRTEQGDSAMYLCASSLLDRVRPYEQYFGPGTRLTVT.

V usage is TRBV4-1 and J usage is TRBJ1-5; D call uncertain. The V and J ends lost 3 bases and 0 bases respectively, with 12 bases between them. The CDR3 extends over 16 amino acids. The germline V gene encodes CDR1 MGHRA and CDR2 YSYEKL. In nucleotides, the CDR3 is TGCGCCAGCAGCCATCCCCAGGAAGATAGCAATCAGCCCCAGCATTTT. Translation gives CASSHPQEDSNQPQHF.

J is TRBJ2-1 and V is TRBV9, with TRBD2 matching over 10 bases. The CDR3 is made up of 17 amino acids. The V gene's germline CDR1 is SGDLS and CDR2 YYNGEE. The ends lost 0 bases at V and 4 bases at J; junction bases unmatched: 7. The CDR3 region is CASSVGGSGGMYNEQFF. The CDR3 DNA is TGTGCCAGCAGCGTAGGGGGTAGCGGGGGGATGTACAATGAGCAGTTCTTC.

The V gene is TRBV2, the J gene TRBJ1-2; 8 nucleotides align to TRBD1. CDR1 and CDR2 (germline): SNHLY, FYNNEI. This CDR3 spans 14 amino acids. Unmatched junction bases numbered 6, after V lost 6 bases and J lost 3 bases. CDR3 protein: CASSAQGGDYGYTF. The CDR3 DNA sequence: TGTGCCAGCAGCGCACAGGGGGGAGACTATGGCTACACCTTC.

In its sample, this clone was seen a few times. The V and J genes are TRBV7-2 and TRBJ1-1; perhaps TRBD1 as D (6 bases). Germline CDR1 reads SGHTA; CDR2 reads FQGNSA. Trimming pared 3 bases from V and 2 bases from J, leaving 10 bases between. This CDR3 spans 14 amino acids. The DNA of the CDR3 is TGTGCCAGCAGCTTCCGGGGGGCTAACACTGAAGCTTTCTTT. It encodes CASSFRGANTEAFF.

The V gene is TRBV7-9, the J gene TRBJ1-5; 9 bases agree with TRBD1. The length of the CDR3 is 16 residues. After removal of 3 bases from V and 2 bases from J, the junction contained 5 bases not matched to a gene. The V gene's germline CDR1 is SEHNR and CDR2 FQNEAQ (reference sequence). CDR3 sequence reads: CASSFWTGEGNQPQHF. The DNA of the CDR3 is TGTGCCAGCAGCTTCTGGACAGGGGAGGGCAATCAGCCCCAGCATTTT.

The rearrangement uses TRBV5-1 and TRBJ1-4; tentatively, D is TRBD1 (5 bases). Looked up from germline, CDR1 is SGHRS and CDR2 is YFSETQ. The CDR3 contains 15 residues. V lost 3 bases to trimming and J lost 7 bases, with 16 bases between them. The CDR3 protein is CASSSGGEMSEKLFF. For the CDR3, the DNA is TGCGCCAGCAGCTCGGGGGGGGAAATGAGTGAAAAACTGTTTTTT.

V usage is TRBV6-5 and J usage is TRBJ2-5, with D possibly TRBD2 on 6 matching bases. The DNA end is a closer match to TRBJ2-7, so the J assignment may be wrong. The CDR3 consists of 12 residues. Germline V lookup: CDR1 MNHEY, CDR2 SVGAGI. The CDR3 region has the DNA TGTGCCAGCAGTTACCTTAGCGGCGAGCAGTACTTC. Its protein product is CASSYLSGEQYF.

The V gene is TRBV6-6, the J gene TRBJ2-7; no definite D call. Germline CDR1 MNHNY, CDR2 SVGAGI (reference sequence). This CDR3 is built from 13 residues. The V end lost 8 bases, the J end lost 6 bases, and 17 bases lay between the germline ends. The CDR3 region is CASSTTELSEQYF. CDR3 nucleotides: TGTGCCAGCTCCACCACGGAGTTATCCGAGCAGTACTTC.

This clone was counted between two and nine times. This chain joins TRBV15 and TRBJ2-1; 8 positions agree with TRBD2. V shed 0 bases, J shed 10 bases, and the junction held 2 bases outside the gene matches. This CDR3 comprises 13 residues. CDR1 LNHNV and CDR2 YYDKDF come from the germline V gene (reference sequence). This CDR3 reads CATSRDLAGEQFF. Here the CDR3 DNA reads TGTGCCACCAGCAGAGATTTAGCGGGGGAGCAGTTCTTC.

V gene TRBV4-2 combines with J gene TRBJ2-7; 11 bases match TRBD2. CDR1 is LGHNA, CDR2 YNFKEQ, per germline. V dropped 0 bases and J dropped 3; count of bases not matched to a gene: 4. The CDR3 has 16 residues. The CDR3 is CASSQDASGGYYEQYF. The CDR3 DNA reads as TGTGCCAGCAGCCAAGACGCTAGCGGGGGGTACTACGAGCAGTACTTC.

The chain has TRBV7-9 and TRBJ2-5; D may be TRBD2 (6 bases). CDR1 is SEHNR, CDR2 FQNEAQ, per germline (reference sequence). The germline V and J ends were trimmed by 1 base and 5 bases, with 14 bases remaining between them. The CDR3 consists of 15 residues. The CDR3 spells CASSLVGRRLETQYF. Here the CDR3 DNA reads TGTGCCAGCAGCTTAGTCGGGAGAAGGTTGGAGACCCAGTACTTC.

The chain couples TRBV29-1 to TRBJ2-1; 8 bases agree with TRBD2. Per the germline V gene, CDR1 is SQVTM and CDR2 is ANQGSEA. This CDR3 contains 14 residues. V shed 4 bases and J 2 bases; nucleotides not matched to a gene: 4. The CDR3 DNA reads as TGCAGCGTTGGCCCAGCGGGGGCCTACAATGAGCAGTTCTTC. This codes for CSVGPAGAYNEQFF.

This clone was observed a few times. The V gene is TRBV6-4, the J gene TRBJ1-2, with D possibly being TRBD1 (6 bases). V was pared by 7 bases and J by 8 bases, with 23 bases between. Per the germline V gene, CDR1 is MRHNA and CDR2 is SNTAGT. This CDR3 contains 15 residues. Written as DNA, the CDR3 is TGTGCCAGCACCATGGAACGGGGGGCCCCGGGGGGCTACACCTTC. It translates to CASTMERGAPGGYTF.

The V gene is TRBV4-3, the J gene TRBJ2-5; 9 nucleotides match TRBD1. The DNA end lines up better with TRBJ2-7; the J call may be wrong. The CDR3 is 16 amino acids. Germline loops: CDR1 LGHNA, CDR2 YSLEER. DNA for the CDR3: TGCGCCAGCAGCCAAGCAGACAGGGGGAGTCCCTACGAGCAGTACTTC. This sequence encodes CASSQADRGSPYEQYF.

V usage is TRBV28 and J usage is TRBJ1-2, with TRBD1 matching 10 bases. This CDR3 region has 15 residues. Germline trimming cut 4 bases from V and 3 bases from J; bases unmatched to any gene: 5. Germline CDR1 reads MDHEN; CDR2 reads SYDVKM. The CDR3 DNA reads as TGTGCCAGCAGTTCCGGGACAGGGGCGCACTATGGCTACACCTTC. Translated, it gives CASSSGTGAHYGYTF.

This rearrangement joins TRBV19 to TRBJ2-5; perhaps TRBD1 as D (5 bases). Looked up from germline, CDR1 is LNHDA and CDR2 is SQIVND (reference sequence). V shed 5 bases and J shed 5 bases, with 12 bases lying between them. CDR3 size: 13 residues. The CDR3: CASSQQGEETQYF. The CDR3, as DNA: TGTGCCAGTAGTCAGCAGGGTGAGGAGACCCAGTACTTC.

This chain links TRBV6-5 with TRBJ2-2; 8 bases line up with TRBD1. Germline CDR1 and CDR2: MNHEY and SVGAGI. The CDR3 is made up of 15 amino acids. V shed 5 bases and J 3 bases; nucleotides not matched to a gene: 5. This CDR3 is CASSLDRVDTGELFF. CDR3 DNA: TGTGCCAGCAGTCTGGACAGGGTGGACACCGGGGAGCTGTTTTTT.

The V and J genes are TRBV5-4 and TRBJ1-1, with a tentative D call TRBD1 (6 bases). V was shortened by 5 bases and J by 1 base, with 18 bases between the two germline ends. Per the germline V gene, CDR1 is SGHNT and CDR2 is YYREEE (reference sequence). CDR3 length: 16 residues. The CDR3: CASSPSVQGRNTEAFF. The CDR3 coding sequence is TGTGCCAGCAGTCCTTCGGTACAGGGCCGGAACACTGAAGCTTTCTTT.

The rearrangement uses TRBV5-1 and TRBJ2-7; 7 bases fit TRBD1. CDR3 length: 14 amino acids. Germline lookup yields CDR1 SGHRS and CDR2 YFSETQ. V shed 0 bases, J shed 0 bases, and the junction held 0 bases outside the gene matches. DNA of the CDR3: TGCGCCAGCAGCTTGGAGGGGGCCTCCTACGAGCAGTACTTC. Amino acid sequence: CASSLEGASYEQYF. Full variable domain (rest looked up from reference TRBV5-1 and TRBJ2-7): KAGVTQTPRYLIKTRGQQVTLSCSPISGHRSVSWYQQTPGQGLQFLFEYFSETQRNKGNFPGRFSGRQFSNSRSEMNVSTLELGDSALYLCASSLEGASYEQYFGPGTRLTVT.

Only one count was recorded for this clone. The V gene is TRBV4-1, the J gene TRBJ1-4; D might be TRBD1 (5 bases). V was pared by 0 bases and J by 7 bases, with 12 bases between. The CDR3 is 15 amino acids. Germline V gene data show CDR1 as MGHRA and CDR2 as YSYEKL. CDR3: CASSQEGGAGEKLFF. As DNA, the CDR3 is TGCGCCAGCAGCCAAGAAGGCGGGGCAGGTGAAAAACTGTTTTTT.

The rearrangement uses TRBV5-6 and TRBJ1-2; the D gene is possibly TRBD1 (6 bases). V lost 4 bases, J lost 8 bases, and 15 bases lay in between. The germline V gene encodes CDR1 SGHDT and CDR2 YYEEEE. This CDR3 comprises 13 residues. CDR3 DNA: TGTGCCAGCAGCAGGAAGGGGGTAGGAGGCTACACCTTC. It translates to CASSRKGVGGYTF. Supplemented by reference TRBV5-6 and TRBJ1-2, the full variable domain reads DAGVTQSPTHLIKTRGQQVTLRCSPKSGHDTVSWYQQALGQGPQFIFQYYEEEERQRGNFPDRFSGHQFPNYSSELNVNALLLGDSALYLCASSRKGVGGYTFGSGTRLTVV.

A few counts support this clone. This chain connects TRBV25-1 to TRBJ2-1, with 7 nucleotides matching TRBD1. Germline-derived CDR1 and CDR2 are MGHDK and SYGVNS. J lost 1 base, V lost 6 bases, and 6 bases had no gene match. The CDR3 is made up of 15 amino acids. This CDR3 is CASSTGTVSYNEQFF. DNA for the CDR3: TGTGCCAGCAGCACCGGGACAGTTTCCTACAATGAGCAGTTCTTC.

This chain links TRBV19 with TRBJ2-3; possible D gene TRBD1, 5 bases. The V gene lost 7 bases and the J gene lost 2 bases, with 19 bases spanning the gap. The germline V gene encodes CDR1 LNHDA and CDR2 SQIVND (reference sequence). This CDR3 is built from 16 residues. The CDR3 spells CASMGYRRGSTDTQYF. In DNA, the CDR3 is TGTGCCAGTATGGGATATAGAAGGGGATCCACAGATACGCAGTATTTT.

The chain recombines TRBV7-2 with TRBJ2-1, with TRBD2 identical over 8 bases. V was pared by 2 bases and J by 4 bases, with 10 bases of the junction left unmatched. The germline V gene encodes CDR1 SGHTA and CDR2 FQGNSA. The CDR3 loop spans 17 amino acids. The CDR3 DNA reads TGTGCCAGCAGCTTATCCCCAGCGGGGGCCTTTTACAATGAGCAGTTCTTC. Amino acids: CASSLSPAGAFYNEQFF. The full variable domain, with the rest looked up from reference TRBV7-2 and TRBJ2-1, is GAGVSQSPSNKVTEKGKDVELRCDPISGHTALYWYRQSLGQGLEFLIYFQGNSAPDKSGLPSDRFSAERTGGSVSTLTIQRTQQEDSAVYLCASSLSPAGAFYNEQFFGPGTRLTVL.